These 10 T cell receptor beta chains were sequenced from one sample in a study of Ad26.COV2.S vaccination and SARS-CoV-2 variants. Profiled with immunoSEQ multiplex PCR; TCRdb holds only in-frame clones, not every one. The repertoire has 350,000 to 400,000 clones, 70% to 90% of them found once; the top ten carry under 4%. Treatment indicated: around 19 received Ad26.COV2.S at low or high dose, single or two shots; about 5 received placebo; per-sample allocation not given. Samples analyzed were those drawn on day 63 after the first vaccine or placebo injection. Sequencing was performed on peripheral blood, taken in a trial of Ad26.COV2.S vaccine versus placebo. These receptors came from a person between 18 and 59 years old who received the Ad26.COV2.S COVID-19 vaccine or a placebo.

The chain has TRBV7-9 and TRBJ1-3; D not resolved. CDR3 size: 14 residues. Germline V gene lookup returns CDR1 SEHNR and CDR2 FQNEAQ (reference sequence). V lost 1 base, J lost 0 bases, and 4 bases lay in between. CDR3 nucleotides: TGTGCCAGCAGCTTAGACACCTCTGGAAACACCATATATTTT. This codes for CASSLDTSGNTIYF.

The V gene is TRBV6-5, the J gene TRBJ1-2; D not resolved. The CDR3 totals 13 residues. Looked up from germline, CDR1 is MNHEY and CDR2 is SVGAGI. The ends were cut back, 5 bases at V and 2 bases at J, with 9 bases in the middle. This CDR3 reads CASSPGANYGYTF. The DNA of the CDR3 is TGTGCCAGCAGTCCGGGAGCAAACTATGGCTACACCTTC.

This clone showed up just a few times. This CDR3 is CASSIQGMGTEAFF. The CDR3 region has the DNA TGTGCCAGCAGCATACAGGGGATGGGCACTGAAGCTTTCTTT. The chain employs TRBV7-9 and TRBJ1-1; 7 bases match TRBD1. Trimming took 5 bases from V and 4 from J; bases not matched to a gene: 7. The CDR3 consists of 14 residues. Per the germline V gene, CDR1 is SEHNR and CDR2 is FQNEAQ (reference sequence).

The V gene is TRBV19, the J gene TRBJ1-5; the match to TRBD1 covers 10 bases. V was clipped by 3 bases and J by 5 bases; unmatched bases: 1. In germline, CDR1 is LNHDA, CDR2 SQIVND (reference sequence). The CDR3 loop spans 14 amino acids. In nucleotides, the CDR3 is TGTGCCAGTAGTATTGGGACAGGGGATCAGCCCCAGCATTTT. This gives the protein CASSIGTGDQPQHF.

The chain is built from TRBV7-2 and TRBJ2-7; 7 bases are shared with TRBD1. V was clipped by 5 bases and J by 1 base; unmatched bases: 5. The CDR3 sequence is 14 residues long. Germline V gene data show CDR1 as SGHTA and CDR2 as FQGNSA. The CDR3 DNA follows: TGTGCCAGCAGCATCGGGACAGCATCCTACGAGCAGTACTTC. It yields the protein CASSIGTASYEQYF. The full variable domain, rest sourced from reference TRBV7-2 and TRBJ2-7, is GAGVSQSPSNKVTEKGKDVELRCDPISGHTALYWYRQSLGQGLEFLIYFQGNSAPDKSGLPSDRFSAERTGGSVSTLTIQRTQQEDSAVYLCASSIGTASYEQYFGPGTRLTVT.

V and J are TRBV2 and TRBJ2-5; a possible D gene is TRBD2 (6 bases). V shed 8 bases and J shed 1 base, with 11 bases lying between them. In germline, CDR1 is SNHLY, CDR2 FYNNEI. CDR3 length: 13 amino acids. DNA of the CDR3: TGTGCCAGCCGGGGCGGGGCCCAAGAGACCCAGTACTTC. Translating gives CASRGGAQETQYF. Together with reference TRBV2 and TRBJ2-5, the CDR3 gives the full variable domain: EPEVTQTPSHQVTQMGQEVILRCVPISNHLYFYWYRQILGQKVEFLVSFYNNEISEKSEIFDDQFSVERPDGSNFTLKIRSTKLEDSAMYFCASRGGAQETQYFGPGTRLLVL.

V is TRBV2 and J is TRBJ2-1, with TRBD1 matching 8 bases. Trimming at V came to 2 bases and at J to 5 bases, leaving 5 bases not matched to a gene. The germline V gene encodes CDR1 SNHLY and CDR2 FYNNEI. The CDR3 is 15 amino acids. The DNA for the CDR3 is TGTGCCAGCAGTGAAAAGGACAGGGCCAACAATGAGCAGTTCTTC. Its protein is CASSEKDRANNEQFF. Drawing the rest from reference TRBV2 and TRBJ2-1, the complete variable domain is EPEVTQTPSHQVTQMGQEVILRCVPISNHLYFYWYRQILGQKVEFLVSFYNNEISEKSEIFDDQFSVERPDGSNFTLKIRSTKLEDSAMYFCASSEKDRANNEQFFGPGTRLTVL.

The rearrangement joins TRBV19 to TRBJ2-2; D unresolved. Germline V gene data show CDR1 as LNHDA and CDR2 as SQIVND (reference sequence). The CDR3 is made up of 14 amino acids. Trimming left V 4 bases short and J 1 base short, with 7 bases between. CDR3 coding DNA: TGTGCCAGTAGTACAAATTTGAACACCGGGGAGCTGTTTTTT. Protein: CASSTNLNTGELFF.

The chain uses TRBV12-3 or TRBV12-4 and TRBJ2-7; D is undetermined. With 3 bases removed from V and 4 bases from J, the gap between germline ends came to 7 bases. The CDR3 has 12 amino acids. Here the CDR3 DNA reads TGTGCCAGCAGTTTGAGTCCATACGAGCAGTACTTC. Translated, it gives CASSLSPYEQYF.

The chain uses TRBV12-3 or TRBV12-4 and TRBJ2-7; D is unresolved. The CDR3 covers 13 residues. V lost 5 bases to trimming and J lost 0 bases, with 8 bases between them. As DNA, the CDR3 is TGTGCCAGCAGTCTACAGATCTCCTACGAGCAGTACTTC. It yields the protein CASSLQISYEQYF.